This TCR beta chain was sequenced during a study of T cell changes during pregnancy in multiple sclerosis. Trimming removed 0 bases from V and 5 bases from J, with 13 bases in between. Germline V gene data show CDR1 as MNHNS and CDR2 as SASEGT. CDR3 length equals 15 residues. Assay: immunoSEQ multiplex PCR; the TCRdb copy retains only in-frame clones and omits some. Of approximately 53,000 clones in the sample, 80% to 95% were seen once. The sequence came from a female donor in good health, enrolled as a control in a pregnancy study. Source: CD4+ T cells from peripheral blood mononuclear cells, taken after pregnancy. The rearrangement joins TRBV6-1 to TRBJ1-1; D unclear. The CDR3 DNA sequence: TGTGCCAGCAGTGAAGCTTGGGCTTCGTCGACTGAAGCTTTCTTT. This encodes CASSEAWASSTEAFF.